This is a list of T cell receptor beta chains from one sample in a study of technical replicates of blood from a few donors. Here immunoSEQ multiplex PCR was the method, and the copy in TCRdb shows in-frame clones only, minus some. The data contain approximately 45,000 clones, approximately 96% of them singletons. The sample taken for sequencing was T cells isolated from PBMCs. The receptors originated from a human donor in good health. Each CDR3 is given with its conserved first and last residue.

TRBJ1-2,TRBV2,CASSEDREELLYGYTF
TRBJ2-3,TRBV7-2,CASSDSGNTDTQYF
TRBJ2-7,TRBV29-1,CSAEPGTGYEQYF
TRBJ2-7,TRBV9,CASSVAGNRYEQYF
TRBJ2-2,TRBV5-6,CASSLKDRPNTGELFF
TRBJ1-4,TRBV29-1,CSVEATPEKLFF
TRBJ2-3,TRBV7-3,CASSPGTDTQYF
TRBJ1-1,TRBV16,CASSSYTGRNTEAFF
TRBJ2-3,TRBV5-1,CASNGEAGGDTDTQYF
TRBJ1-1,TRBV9,CASSVALNTEAFF
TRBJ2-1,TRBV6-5,CASSYDGSSYNEQFF
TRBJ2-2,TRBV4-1,CASSQPLRGQNTGELFF
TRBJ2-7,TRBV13,CASRTGGASYEQYF
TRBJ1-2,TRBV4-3,CASSQATGGYGYTF
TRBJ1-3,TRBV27,CASSPSISGNTIYF
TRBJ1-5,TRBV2,CASSEQGRNQPQHF
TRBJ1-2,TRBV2,CASSVVAGYGYTF
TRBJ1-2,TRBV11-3,CASSPPVGVGYTF
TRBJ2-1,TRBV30,CACLTLRSYNEQFF
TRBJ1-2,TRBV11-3,CASSPQHGRGHGYTF
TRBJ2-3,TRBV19,CASTGTFTDTQYF
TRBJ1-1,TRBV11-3,CASSSDSNFAEAFF
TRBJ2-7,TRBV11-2,CASSYSSYEQYF
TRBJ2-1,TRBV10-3,CAISVGQGTYNEQFF
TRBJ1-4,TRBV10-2,CASSEQGEEKLFF
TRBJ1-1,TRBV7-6,CASSPTLAGEGLNTEAFF
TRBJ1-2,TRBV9,CASSIQYFQDTDGYTF
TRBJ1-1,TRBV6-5,CASSYASSLTEAFF
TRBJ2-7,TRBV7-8,CASSGTSGRAHEQYF
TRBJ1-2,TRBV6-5,CATETGNGYTF
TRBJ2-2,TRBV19,CASSPLAGTGELFF
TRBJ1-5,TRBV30,CAWSVSRAINQPQHF
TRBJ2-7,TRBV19,CASSKESGTASYEQYF
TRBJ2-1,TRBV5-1,CASSLDAGTSYNEQFF
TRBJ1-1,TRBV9,CASGLGEVNTEAFF
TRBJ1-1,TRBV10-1,CASSESGTAEGAFF
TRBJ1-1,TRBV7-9,CASSSQGLNTEAFF